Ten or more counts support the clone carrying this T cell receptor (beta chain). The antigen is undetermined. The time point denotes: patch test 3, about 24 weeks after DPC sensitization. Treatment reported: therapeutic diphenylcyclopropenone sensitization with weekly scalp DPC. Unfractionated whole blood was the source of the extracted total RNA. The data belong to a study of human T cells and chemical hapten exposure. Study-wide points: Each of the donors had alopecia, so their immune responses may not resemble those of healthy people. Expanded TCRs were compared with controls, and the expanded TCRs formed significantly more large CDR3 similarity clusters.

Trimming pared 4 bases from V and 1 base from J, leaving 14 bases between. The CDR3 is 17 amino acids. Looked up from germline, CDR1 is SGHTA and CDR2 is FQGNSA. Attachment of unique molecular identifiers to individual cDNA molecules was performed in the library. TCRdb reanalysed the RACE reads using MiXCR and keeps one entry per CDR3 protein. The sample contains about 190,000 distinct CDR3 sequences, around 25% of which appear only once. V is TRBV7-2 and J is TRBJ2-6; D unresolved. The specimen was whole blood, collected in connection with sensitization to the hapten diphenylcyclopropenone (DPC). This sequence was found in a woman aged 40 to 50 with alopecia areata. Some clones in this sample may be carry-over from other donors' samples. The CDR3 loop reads CASSSKKQVSGANVLTF. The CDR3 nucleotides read TGTGCCAGCAGCTCAAAGAAGCAGGTTTCTGGGGCCAACGTCCTGACTTTC. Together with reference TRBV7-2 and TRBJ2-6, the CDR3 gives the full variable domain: GAGVSQSPSNKVTEKGKDVELRCDPISGHTALYWYRQSLGQGLEFLIYFQGNSAPDKSGLPSDRFSAERTGGSVSTLTIQRTQQEDSAVYLCASSSKKQVSGANVLTFGAGSRLTVL.